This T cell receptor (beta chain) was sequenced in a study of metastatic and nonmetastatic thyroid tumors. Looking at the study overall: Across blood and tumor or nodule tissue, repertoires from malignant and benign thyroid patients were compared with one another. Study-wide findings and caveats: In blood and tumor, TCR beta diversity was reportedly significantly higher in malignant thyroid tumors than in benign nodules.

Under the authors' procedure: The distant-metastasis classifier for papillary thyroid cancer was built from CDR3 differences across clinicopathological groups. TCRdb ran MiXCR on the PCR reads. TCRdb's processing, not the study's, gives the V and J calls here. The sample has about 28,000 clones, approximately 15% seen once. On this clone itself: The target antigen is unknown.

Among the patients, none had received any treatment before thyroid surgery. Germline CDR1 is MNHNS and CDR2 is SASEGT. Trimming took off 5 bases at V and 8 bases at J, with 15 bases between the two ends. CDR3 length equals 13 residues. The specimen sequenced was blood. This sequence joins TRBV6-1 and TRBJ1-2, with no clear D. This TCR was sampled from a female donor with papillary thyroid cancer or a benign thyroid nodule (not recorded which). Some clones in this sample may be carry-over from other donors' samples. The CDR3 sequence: CASSLSGTSGYTF. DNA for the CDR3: TGTGCCAGCAGTTTATCCGGCACGTCAGGCTACACCTTC.